This T cell receptor beta chain was sequenced for a study of Ad26.COV2.S vaccination and SARS-CoV-2 variants. Study as a whole: Donor allocation was to the COV1001 Ad26.COV2.S trial arm. General observations from the study: Breadth measured for non-spike TCRs was similar across vaccine and placebo recipients. Reported post-vaccination CD8+ and CD4+ T cell responses to spike showed substantial breadth.

Profiling relied on immunoSEQ multiplex PCR, and the TCRdb table lists in-frame clones only, not all of them. The table has fewer than 400,000 clones, around 89% seen once; the top ten hold 1.5% to 2%. The germline V and J ends were trimmed by 4 bases and 4 bases, with 16 bases remaining between them. Germline V gives CDR1 MDHEN, CDR2 SYDVKM. CDR3 length: 15 amino acids. Treatment: around 19 received Ad26.COV2.S at low or high dose, single or two shots; about 5 received placebo; per-sample allocation not given. On day 63 after the first injection, vaccine and placebo recipients gave samples. Concerning this clone itself: Its antigen is undetermined.

The TCR originated in a person aged 18-65 years who received the Ad26.COV2.S COVID-19 vaccine or a placebo. The material sequenced was peripheral blood, taken in a trial of Ad26.COV2.S vaccine versus placebo. This sequence joins TRBV28 and TRBJ1-1, with D possibly TRBD1 on 6 matching bases. The CDR3 region has the DNA TGTGCCAGCAGTTCATCCTCCGGGACATTCACTGAAGCTTTCTTT. This gives the protein CASSSSSGTFTEAFF. Supplemented by reference TRBV28 and TRBJ1-1, the full variable domain reads DVKVTQSSRYLVKRTGEKVFLECVQDMDHENMFWYRQDPGLGLRLIYFSYDVKMKEKGDIPEGYSVSREKKERFSLILESASTNQTSMYLCASSSSSGTFTEAFFGQGTRLTVV.